This is a list of T cell receptor beta chains from one sample in a study of graft-versus-host responses after intestinal transplantation. Sequencing was performed with immunoSEQ multiplex PCR; in TCRdb, only in-frame clones are kept and a portion is missing. There are about 92,000 clones in the sample; just over 90% occur only once, and under 6.5% lies in the top ten. These receptors' targets are unknown. The specimen comprised unstimulated CD8+ T cells sorted from spleen or lymph node cells, sampled before intestinal transplant. Every receptor here comes from a human donor who received an intestinal transplant. Each CDR3 is given with its conserved first and last residue. A D gene is named only where the DNA matches it firmly. Clone size, where shown, is once, few, many, or a class for clones that have expanded.

>TRBJ2-2|NA|TRBV7-7|NA
CASSSTNTGELFF
TGTGCCAGCAGCTCCACGAACACCGGGGAGCTGTTTTTT
>TRBJ2-3|TRBD2|TRBV30|NA
CAQGTSGATQYF
TGTGCACAGGGGACTAGCGGCGCGACGCAGTATTTT
>TRBJ1-1|NA|TRBV19|once
CASSIIGLNTEAFF
TGTGCCAGTAGTATAATAGGCTTGAACACTGAAGCTTTCTTT
>TRBJ2-3|NA|TRBV2|NA
CASIHRVLFRAVTQYF
TGTGCCAGCATTCACAGGGTTTTGTTTAGGGCTGTTACGCAGTATTTT
>TRBJ2-7|NA|TRBV27|NA
CASSLGGRYEQYF
TGTGCCAGCAGTTTGGGGGGCAGGTACGAGCAGTACTTC
>TRBJ1-1|NA|TRBV25-1|NA
CASSVGTEAFF
TGTGCCAGCAGTGTTGGGACTGAAGCTTTCTTT
>TRBJ1-1|NA|TRBV7-6|NA
CASSLAENRKAFF
TGTGCCAGCAGCTTAGCGGAGAACAGGAAAGCTTTCTTT
>TRBJ2-7|NA|TRBV4-1|NA
CASRDTGSYEQYF
TGCGCCAGCCGGGACACCGGCTCCTACGAGCAGTACTTC
>TRBJ2-1|NA|TRBV6-5|NA
CASSLGILGEQFF
TGTGCCAGCAGTCTCGGAATCCTAGGGGAGCAGTTCTTC
>TRBJ1-2|TRBD1|TRBV27|NA
CASLGQGNYGYTF
TGTGCCAGCTTGGGACAGGGAAACTATGGCTACACCTTC
>TRBJ2-5|NA|TRBV4-1|NA
CASSRVVGGQETQYF
TGCGCCAGCAGCCGGGTCGTGGGGGGCCAAGAGACCCAGTACTTC
>TRBJ2-1|NA|TRBV19|NA
CASSIGSFTYNEQFF
TGTGCCAGTAGTATAGGTTCGTTCACCTACAATGAGCAGTTCTTC
>TRBJ1-4|NA|TRBV9|NA
CASSVRVSELFF
TGTGCCAGCAGCGTAAGGGTGTCGGAACTGTTTTTT
>TRBJ1-1|NA|TRBV29-1|NA
CSPVMNTEAFF
TGCAGCCCCGTCATGAACACTGAAGCTTTCTTT
>TRBJ1-2|NA|TRBV6-5|NA
CASTLRGTFGGYTF
TGTGCCAGCACCTTACGGGGGACCTTCGGAGGCTACACCTTC
>TRBJ2-7|TRBD1|TRBV19|NA
CASSGTGGYEQYF
TGTGCCAGTAGTGGGACAGGGGGATACGAGCAGTACTTC
>TRBJ2-1|NA|TRBV27|NA
CASSDRFYNEQFF
TGTGCCAGCTCAGACAGGTTCTACAATGAGCAGTTCTTC
>TRBJ2-7|NA|TRBV10-1|NA
CASSEGSSSYEQYF
TGCGCCAGCAGTGAGGGCAGCAGCTCCTACGAGCAGTACTTC
>TRBJ1-5|NA|TRBV5-4|few
CASSLGGASNQPQHF
TGTGCCAGCAGCTTGGGGGGGGCGAGCAATCAGCCCCAGCATTTT
>TRBJ1-5|NA|TRBV6-6|NA
CATGRANQPQHF
TGTGCCACCGGCAGGGCCAATCAGCCCCAGCATTTT
>TRBJ2-5|TRBD1|TRBV28|NA
CASSSPGTGGLETQYF
TGTGCCAGCAGTTCACCAGGGACAGGGGGTTTAGAGACCCAGTACTTC
>TRBJ1-5|NA|TRBV2|NA
CASSGSGPQPQHF
TGTGCCAGCAGTGGTTCCGGCCCCCAGCCCCAGCATTTT
>TRBJ1-5|TRBD1|TRBV4-1|NA
CASSQDYRGNQPQHF
TGCGCCAGCAGCCAAGATTACAGGGGGAATCAGCCCCAGCATTTT
>TRBJ2-1|NA|TRBV11-2|NA
CASSLWGGGGEQFF
TGTGCCAGCAGCTTATGGGGGGGCGGTGGTGAGCAGTTCTTC
>TRBJ2-5|TRBD2|TRBV29-1|NA
CSVESLAGAPRETQYF
TGCAGCGTTGAAAGTCTAGCGGGAGCCCCACGAGAGACCCAGTACTTC
>TRBJ2-5|TRBD2|TRBV7-3|NA
CASSLGLAGKRETQYF
TGTGCCAGCAGCTTGGGACTAGCGGGAAAGAGAGAGACCCAGTACTTC
>TRBJ2-6|NA|TRBV7-6|NA
CASSLGGASGANVLTF
TGTGCCAGCAGCTTAGGAGGGGCCTCCGGGGCCAACGTCCTGACTTTC
>TRBJ2-3|TRBD2|TRBV6-1|NA
CASSEVAGGRTDTQYF
TGTGCCAGCAGTGAGGTAGCGGGAGGTCGCACAGATACGCAGTATTTT
>TRBJ2-1|NA|TRBV5-1|NA
CASSLGTTSKDEQFF
TGCGCCAGCAGCTTGGGAACGACTAGTAAGGATGAGCAGTTCTTC
>TRBJ2-7|NA|TRBV27|NA
CASGISYEQYF
TGTGCCAGCGGTATTAGCTACGAGCAGTACTTC
>TRBJ2-7|TRBD2|TRBV19|NA
CASSMALAPSSYEQYF
TGTGCCAGTAGTATGGCACTAGCGCCGAGCTCCTACGAGCAGTACTTC
>TRBJ2-7|NA|TRBV4-1|once
CASSPRQDYEQYF
TGCGCCAGCAGCCCCCGACAGGACTACGAGCAGTACTTC
>TRBJ2-4|NA|TRBV4-1|NA
CASSHGIRKNIQYF
TGCGCCAGCAGCCATGGAATCCGCAAAAACATTCAGTACTTC
>TRBJ2-2|TRBD2|TRBV13|NA
CASSHMTSGSSGELFF
TGTGCCAGCAGCCACATGACTAGCGGGAGCTCCGGGGAGCTGTTTTTT
>TRBJ1-2|NA|TRBV6-1|NA
CASIGGIYGYTF
TGTGCCAGCATCGGGGGCATCTATGGCTACACCTTC
>TRBJ2-2|TRBD1|TRBV2|NA
CASSGLQGAGTGELFF
TGTGCCAGCAGTGGGCTACAGGGGGCGGGCACCGGGGAGCTGTTTTTT
>TRBJ2-7|TRBD2|TRBV5-1|once
CASSGGTSGNYEQYF
TGCGCCAGCAGCGGAGGGACTAGCGGAAACTACGAGCAGTACTTC
>TRBJ2-3|NA|TRBV9|NA
CASSDGGPTDSQYF
TGTGCCAGCAGCGACGGCGGGCCCACAGATTCGCAGTATTTT
>TRBJ2-3|NA|TRBV13|NA
CASSLFSDTQYF
TGTGCCAGCAGCTTATTCTCGGATACGCAGTATTTT
>TRBJ2-3|NA|TRBV13|NA
CASSQDPGTSTDTQYF
TGTGCCAGCAGCCAAGACCCAGGTACTAGCACAGATACGCAGTATTTT
>TRBJ2-5|NA|TRBV27|NA
CASSFQASQETQYF
TGTGCCAGCAGTTTTCAGGCCTCACAAGAGACCCAGTACTTC
>TRBJ2-5|TRBD1|TRBV10-2|NA
CASSDDRVHETQYF
TGCGCCAGCAGTGACGACAGGGTACATGAGACCCAGTACTTC
>TRBJ2-1|NA|TRBV29-1|NA
CSALYNEQFF
TGCAGCGCACTCTACAATGAGCAGTTCTTC
>TRBJ2-5|NA|TRBV27|NA
CASSLGGPGETQYF
TGTGCCAGCAGTTTAGGGGGGCCAGGAGAGACCCAGTACTTC
>TRBJ2-7|TRBD2|TRBV6-1|NA
CASSIDWGGYEQYF
TGTGCCAGCAGTATAGACTGGGGGGGATACGAGCAGTACTTC